This T cell receptor beta chain was recovered during a study of blood T cell repertoires in COVID-19. For the study at large: Whether acute or convalescent, the COVID-19 samples came from the United States, Italy and Spain. In each case, the material was cDNA or gDNA derived from T cells, B-cell-depleted T cells, or PBMCs.

Germline CDR1 and CDR2: SNHLY and FYNNEI. The ends were cut back, 5 bases at V and 2 bases at J, with 17 bases in the middle. The length of the CDR3 is 16 residues. Here immunoSEQ multiplex PCR was the method, and the copy in TCRdb shows in-frame clones only, minus some. The sample shows approximately 180,000 clones, around nine tenths of them seen only once. The sequenced sample was peripheral blood. This sequence was found in a man aged 35 to 55 with active or convalescent COVID-19. The V and J genes are TRBV2 and TRBJ2-3; possible D gene TRBD1, 7 bases. CDR3 protein: CASSLDLRGDTDTQYF. The DNA of the CDR3 is TGTGCCAGCAGTTTAGACCTCAGGGGGGACACAGATACGCAGTATTTT.